This paragraph covers one T cell receptor beta chain sequence. This clonotype was observed at least ten times. There is no known antigen for this receptor. Base qualities are not at hand, and no much larger clone is one base apart. This sample was taken from a study of blood T cells in healthy people across ages (dated by TCRdb to 2014 to 2015). Looking at the study overall: In model experiments, template switching captured roughly one uniquely barcoded TCR beta cDNA molecule for every two T cells. Age-related changes in TCR beta repertoire diversity were measured in the study by deep sequencing normalized with unique cDNA molecular identifiers. The donors were split into four age groups: young (average about 15 years), middle-aged (more than 35), aged (about 62) and long-lived (approximately 80). Donors of different ages were randomly distributed across sequencing lanes to avoid experimental bias. Two additional independent replicas of 1 million unique cDNA reads from the same blood draw were analyzed for two donors (one aged 18 to 30 and one aged 80 or older).

Receptor amplification or capture employed 5' RACE. The sequencing machine was an Illumina HiSeq 2500. A second roughly 6 to 11 cycle PCR used a sample-barcoded 5' primer and a J-beta primer mix. A unique molecular identifier was introduced onto each TCR beta cDNA molecule by a template-switch 5' adaptor carrying 12 random nucleotides. At least 3 million CDR3-containing paired-end reads were obtained from each sample. First-strand cDNA was synthesized from all RNA with the Mint cDNA synthesis kit, primed by a TRBC-specific oligonucleotide. All cDNA was treated with uracil-DNA glycosylase and then went through a first 18-cycle PCR with the universal primers M1SS and BC2_uni_R. From the authors' description of their analysis: Normalization of each sample was performed by random selection of 1 million high-quality reads, each carrying a distinct molecular identifier. Instead of being binned into consensus sequences, reads with shared molecular identifiers were discarded. MiTCR, set to a Q25 quality threshold and the strictest error-elimination algorithm, was used for CDR3 identification, clonotype clustering and error correction. A nonparametric unseen species model with Euler transformation was used to estimate lower-bound total TCR beta diversity. TCRdb trimmed public reads at Q25 via fastp, called clones via MiXCR and kept in-frame beta chains. Identical CDR3 protein sequences are pooled into one entry, listed with their most common genes and DNA. The V and J calls reflect TCRdb's pipeline rather than the authors' work. The sample table contains under 800,000 distinct CDR3 sequences; only one count was recorded for roughly 21% of them. About 3.6% of the sample rests with the top ten.

The full study reports these points: The long-lived group showed more naive CD4+ T cells, fewer expanded clones and increased TCR diversity than the aged group, suggesting age selection. As age increased, observed TCR beta diversity per million T cells dropped in a roughly linear way, and a significant reduction was already evident by age 40. Conclusive comparison of naive and antigen-experienced compartments was prevented by the profiling of bulk unsorted PBMCs. The percentage of naive T cells measured by flow cytometry correlated strongly with observed TCR beta diversity. Estimates of total diversity based on one million sequenced T cells were considered lower bounds and underestimates. Because the CMV infection status of the donors was unknown, age-related changes in expanded clonotypes may potentially have been confounded.

Donors were a few dozen systemically healthy Caucasian individuals from Russia aged roughly 6 to 100 years. Roughly 9 milliliters of peripheral blood were drawn from each donor into EDTA-treated Vacutainer tubes. Ficoll-Paque density-gradient centrifugation was used to isolate PBMCs, with at least 7 million per sample. Total RNA was extracted from PBMCs with Trizol reagent, with at least 6 micrograms obtained per sample. Naive CD45RAhigh/CD27high T cell percentages were measured by flow cytometry on a PBMC aliquot from every donor. V lost 4 bases and J lost 1 base; the stretch between them is 8 bases long. From the cysteine through the phenylalanine, the CDR3 covers 13 amino acids. Only the CDR3 DNA is retained, 39 bases long and in frame from the first base. The germline V gene yields SQVTM for CDR1 and ANQGSEA for CDR2.

The receptor was isolated from a man aged 65-85 years in good health. The chain is made from TRBV29-1 and TRBJ2-4, with no D gene named confidently. The sequenced sample consisted of blood. CDR3 region: CSVVGWAKNIQYF. The nucleotide sequence reads as follows: TGCAGCGTTGTAGGGTGGGCCAAAAACATTCAGTACTTC. Reference TRBV29-1 and TRBJ2-4 proteins supply the regions before and after the CDR3; the full variable domain is: SAVISQKPSRDICQRGTSLTIQCQVDSQVTMMFWYRQQPGQSLTLIATANQGSEATYESGFVIDKFPISRPNLTFSTLTVSNMSPEDSSIYLCSVVGWAKNIQYFGAGTRLSVL.